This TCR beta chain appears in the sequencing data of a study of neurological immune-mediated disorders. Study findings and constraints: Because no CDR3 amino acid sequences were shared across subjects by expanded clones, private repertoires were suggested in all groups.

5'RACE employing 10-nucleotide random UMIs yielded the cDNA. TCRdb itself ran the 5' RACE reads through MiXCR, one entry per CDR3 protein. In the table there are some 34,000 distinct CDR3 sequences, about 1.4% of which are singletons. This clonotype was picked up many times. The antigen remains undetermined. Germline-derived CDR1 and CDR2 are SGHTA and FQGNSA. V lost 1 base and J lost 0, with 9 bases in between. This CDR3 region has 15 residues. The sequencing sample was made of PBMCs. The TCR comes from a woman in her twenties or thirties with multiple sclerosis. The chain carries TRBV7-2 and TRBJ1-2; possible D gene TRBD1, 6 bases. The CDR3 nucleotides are TGTGCCAGCAGCTTAGACAGGGCAGCTAACTATGGCTACACCTTC. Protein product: CASSLDRAANYGYTF. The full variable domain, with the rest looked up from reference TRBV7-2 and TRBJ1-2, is GAGVSQSPSNKVTEKGKDVELRCDPISGHTALYWYRQSLGQGLEFLIYFQGNSAPDKSGLPSDRFSAERTGGSVSTLTIQRTQQEDSAVYLCASSLDRAANYGYTFGSGTRLTVV.